This passage covers 9 T cell receptor beta chains from one sample sequenced in a study of PD-1 blockade in classical Hodgkin lymphoma (dated by TCRdb to about 2020). The time point label corresponds to: cycle 2 day 1 (C2D1) of nivolumab. Every trial patient had relapsed following autologous stem cell transplantation, and prior brentuximab vedotin exposure was what differed among cohorts A, B and C. Library construction relied on the immunoSEQ multiplex PCR assay. TCRdb obtained this table from immuneACCESS and retained in-frame rearrangements with V and J assigned. These tables miss some clones; where compared with another copy, unresolved V genes account for less than half of the shortfall, and the remainder is unexplained. Counted in this sample were about 40,000 clones; roughly three quarters of them appeared once. The ten biggest clones cover 11% to 15% of the sample. The material was peripheral blood mononuclear cells (PBMCs), obtained before the second cycle of nivolumab. Receptor source: a human donor with classical Hodgkin lymphoma.

The chain carries TRBV5-1 and TRBJ1-1, with 8 bases that match TRBD1. This CDR3 has 14 residues. Germline V CDR1 and CDR2: SGHRS, YFSETQ. Unmatched junction bases numbered 2, after V lost 3 bases and J lost 1 base. CDR3 in amino acids: CASSSTGGNTEAFF. The CDR3, as DNA: TGCGCCAGCAGCTCCACAGGGGGGAACACTGAAGCTTTCTTT.

On this clone: Other DNA sequences of this sample code for an identical CDR3. V and J are TRBV5-1 and TRBJ1-6; 7 bases map to TRBD1. The CDR3 spans 14 residues. Trimming took 2 bases from V and 7 from J; bases not matched to a gene: 3. Per germline, CDR1 SGHRS and CDR2 YFSETQ. In DNA, the CDR3 is TGCGCCAGCAGCTTTGGACAGGAAAATTCACCCCTCCACTTT. It is translated as CASSFGQENSPLHF.

V gene TRBV28 combines with J gene TRBJ1-4, with unresolved D. V was trimmed by 3 bases and J by 8 bases, leaving 13 bases between them. The V gene's germline CDR1 is MDHEN and CDR2 SYDVKM. The CDR3 length is 14 residues. CDR3 sequence: CASSFADGREKLFF. The CDR3 DNA sequence: TGTGCCAGCAGTTTTGCGGATGGGAGAGAAAAACTGTTTTTT.

Only one count was recorded for this clone. This chain links TRBV5-8 with TRBJ1-1; perhaps TRBD1 as D (5 bases). The germline V and J ends were trimmed by 3 bases and 4 bases, with 19 bases remaining between them. Germline V gives CDR1 SGHTS, CDR2 YDEGEE. The CDR3 spans 16 residues. CDR3 protein: CASSSGFRGRGTEAFF. Here the CDR3 DNA reads TGTGCCAGCAGCTCGGGATTTAGGGGACGGGGCACTGAAGCTTTCTTT.

This clone has more than one count but fewer than ten. The chain employs TRBV5-4 and TRBJ2-1; D may be TRBD2 (6 bases). V gave up 0 bases and J gave up 2 bases, with 9 bases separating them. The CDR3 has 15 amino acids. The germline V gene encodes CDR1 SGHNT and CDR2 YYREEE (reference sequence). CDR3 sequence reads: CASSLEGGTYNEQFF. CDR3 DNA sequence: TGTGCCAGCAGCTTGGAGGGCGGGACCTACAATGAGCAGTTCTTC.

This clone was counted between two and nine times. The CDR3 nucleotides are TGTGCCAGCAGTGAACAGGGATTAGGCTACACCTTC. It is translated as CASSEQGLGYTF. The chain is built from TRBV2 and TRBJ1-2, with D perhaps TRBD1 (5 bases). Germline CDR1 SNHLY, CDR2 FYNNEI. The CDR3 consists of 12 residues. Trimming shortened V by 2 bases and J by 8 bases, and 9 bases separated the two germline ends. Full variable domain (missing parts from reference TRBV2 and TRBJ1-2): EPEVTQTPSHQVTQMGQEVILRCVPISNHLYFYWYRQILGQKVEFLVSFYNNEISEKSEIFDDQFSVERPDGSNFTLKIRSTKLEDSAMYFCASSEQGLGYTFGSGTRLTVV.

This rearrangement joins TRBV5-1 to TRBJ1-5; TRBD1 matches 8 bases. CDR3 size: 14 residues. Losses at the gene ends were 0 bases for V and 8 bases for J; bases not matched to a gene: 4. Per germline, CDR1 SGHRS and CDR2 YFSETQ. CDR3 protein: CASSLAGGVEPQHF. The DNA of the CDR3 is TGCGCCAGCAGCTTGGCAGGGGGCGTGGAGCCCCAGCATTTT.

V usage is TRBV27 and J usage is TRBJ2-2, with TRBD2 matching 7 bases. Per germline, CDR1 MNHEY and CDR2 SMNVEV (reference sequence). The CDR3 totals 16 residues. V lost 6 bases and J lost 5; bases outside the gene matches: 12. Here the CDR3 reads CASRPWYEGGTGELFF. The DNA of the CDR3 is TGTGCCAGCAGACCCTGGTATGAGGGAGGGACCGGGGAGCTGTTTTTT.

J is TRBJ2-5 and V is TRBV2; 7 bases fit TRBD1. Per germline, CDR1 SNHLY and CDR2 FYNNEI. With 7 bases clipped from V and 4 bases from J, the junction kept 9 bases outside the gene matches. The CDR3 totals 14 residues. The CDR3 DNA is TGTGCCAGCACCTTCGGGACAGTACGAGAGACCCAGTACTTC. Translating it yields CASTFGTVRETQYF.